These 2 T cell receptor beta chains share one sample of origin, sequenced in a study of CD8+ T cells in alopecia areata. Noted treatment: oral pan-JAK inhibitor, 5-10 mg twice daily. Isolated RNA was reverse transcribed into cDNA used as the sequencing template. Repertoires were generated with immunoSEQ multiplex PCR, while TCRdb's copy carries only in-frame clones and drops some. The table shows about 220,000 clones, with 50% to 70% occurring only once. The material sequenced was CD4+ T cells sorted from blood, taken at week 4, from a patient treated with tofacitinib. All receptors derive from a human donor with alopecia areata.

The chain carries TRBV5-6 and TRBJ1-2; D remains unclear. The CDR3 spans 11 residues. Trimming cost V 3 bases and J 6 bases, with 6 bases left between them. Germline V gene lookup returns CDR1 SGHDT and CDR2 YYEEEE. CDR3 coding DNA: TGTGCCAGCAGCTCTGAGGATGGCTACACCTTC. This encodes CASSSEDGYTF.

There are a few counts of this clone. This chain uses TRBV6-5 with TRBJ1-5; D unclear. Trimming removed 5 bases at V and 5 bases at J, with 13 bases between. This CDR3 region has 14 residues. Germline CDR1 and CDR2: MNHEY and SVGAGI. CDR3 DNA sequence: TGTGCCAGCAGTGCGAGTCAGTCATATCAGCCCCAGCATTTT. Translated, it gives CASSASQSYQPQHF.